The 32 T cell receptor beta chains in this list originate from one sample, sequenced in a study of cytomegalovirus exposure and HLA in healthy donors. Amplification used 60 Vbeta primers and 13 Jbeta primers. Profiling relied on immunoSEQ multiplex PCR, and the TCRdb table lists in-frame clones only, not all of them. The table shows 95,000 to 150,000 clones, with over 60% occurring only once. Material for sequencing was PBMCs. These receptors came from a woman in her forties in good health and CMV-seropositive.

The table lists this clone with a few counts. This chain joins TRBV6-6 and TRBJ1-2, with D hard to call. CDR1 is MNHNY and CDR2 is SVGAGI in the germline V gene (reference sequence). With 7 bases removed from V and 2 bases from J, the gap between germline ends came to 8 bases. CDR3 length equals 12 residues. This chain's CDR3 is CASTPSNYGYTF. CDR3 sequence (DNA): TGTGCCAGCACCCCGTCCAACTATGGCTACACCTTC.

The V gene is TRBV5-1, the J gene TRBJ2-2; TRBD1 is a possible D gene (5 bases). The germline V gene has CDR1 SGHRS and CDR2 YFSETQ. V was pared by 0 bases and J by 1 base, with 7 bases between. The length of the CDR3 is 15 residues. The CDR3 DNA sequence: TGCGCCAGCAGCTTGGACGGACAGAACACCGGGGAGCTGTTTTTT. It specifies CASSLDGQNTGELFF.

Only a few counts were recorded for this clone. CDR3 protein: CASSEPGGGYNEQFF. DNA of the CDR3: TGTGCCAGCAGTGAACCGGGCGGGGGGTACAATGAGCAGTTCTTC. This rearrangement joins TRBV25-1 to TRBJ2-1, with TRBD2 matching over 8 bases. V shed 2 bases, J shed 4 bases, and the junction held 4 bases outside the gene matches. From germline, CDR1 is MGHDK and CDR2 SYGVNS. The CDR3 has 15 amino acids.

This clone has just one count. The chain carries TRBV4-1 and TRBJ2-3; tentatively, D is TRBD2 (6 bases). The CDR3 runs to 18 residues. Trimming pared 3 bases from V and 3 bases from J, leaving 22 bases between. Germline CDR1 is MGHRA and CDR2 is YSYEKL. CDR3 in amino acids: CASSHSGRRAGRTDTQYF. The CDR3 bases are TGCGCCAGCAGCCATTCCGGACGGAGGGCAGGGAGGACAGATACGCAGTATTTT.

The chain carries TRBV4-1 and TRBJ1-2, with 8 positions matching TRBD1. After removal of 4 bases from V and 3 bases from J, the junction contained 4 bases not matched to a gene. In germline, CDR1 is MGHRA, CDR2 YSYEKL. This CDR3 spans 14 amino acids. CDR3 DNA: TGCGCCAGCAGCCGAGACAGGGGCGACTATGGCTACACCTTC. Its translation is CASSRDRGDYGYTF.

The chain carries TRBV7-2 and TRBJ1-6; 11 bases agree with TRBD1. The germline CDR1 and CDR2 sequences are SGHTA and FQGNSA. J lost 9 bases, V lost 1 base, and 8 bases had no gene match. The CDR3 length is 17 residues. CDR3 nucleotide sequence: TGTGCCAGCAGCTTAGTAGGACAGGGGGCGATAAGTTCACCCCTCCACTTT. It translates to CASSLVGQGAISSPLHF.

The rearrangement joins TRBV9 to TRBJ2-7; D is perhaps TRBD1 (6 bases). Germline CDR1 is SGDLS and CDR2 is YYNGEE. V was clipped by 0 bases and J by 3 bases, with 10 bases between them. This CDR3 is 14 amino acids long. CDR3 residues: CASSVGQGHYEQYF. The CDR3 DNA is TGTGCCAGCAGCGTAGGGCAGGGGCACTACGAGCAGTACTTC.

The rearrangement links TRBV27 to TRBJ1-1, with D unresolved. Germline CDR1 reads MNHEY; CDR2 reads SMNVEV (reference sequence). The CDR3 totals 13 residues. V shed 0 bases and J shed 5 bases, with 7 bases lying between them. Here the CDR3 reads CASSLSGETEAFF. In DNA form, the CDR3 reads TGTGCCAGCAGTTTATCGGGAGAAACTGAAGCTTTCTTT.

The chain has TRBV9 and TRBJ2-7, with D possibly matching TRBD2 (5 bases). The CDR3 covers 13 residues. Looked up from germline, CDR1 is SGDLS and CDR2 is YYNGEE. V was pared by 2 bases and J by 5 bases, with 11 bases between. CDR3 region: CASSVSPGDEQYF. The CDR3 DNA is TGTGCCAGCAGCGTTTCTCCCGGGGACGAGCAGTACTTC.

As DNA, the CDR3 is TGTGCCAGCAGTGACCCGACTAGCGGGGTTGACACCGGGGAGCTGTTTTTT. Amino acids: CASSDPTSGVDTGELFF. The chain combines TRBV6-1 with TRBJ2-2; 11 bases agree with TRBD2. With V trimmed by 3 bases and J by 3 bases, 6 bases remained unmatched. The CDR3 is 17 amino acids. CDR1 MNHNS and CDR2 SASEGT come from the germline V gene.

The V call is TRBV4-2, the J call TRBJ1-2, with D hard to call. V lost 4 bases and J 6 bases, leaving 9 bases between the germline ends. The germline gives CDR1 LGHNA, CDR2 YNFKEQ. The CDR3 covers 12 residues. The CDR3 reads CASSRGKNGYTF. CDR3 nucleotides: TGTGCCAGCAGCCGCGGTAAAAATGGCTACACCTTC.

This chain joins TRBV4-3 and TRBJ1-1; TRBD1 matches 8 bases. The CDR3 is 16 residues long. CDR1 is LGHNA and CDR2 is YSLEER in the germline V gene. After removal of 0 bases from V and 2 bases from J, the junction contained 5 bases not matched to a gene. The CDR3 bases are TGCGCCAGCAGCCAAGATTATCAGGGGGCCAACACTGAAGCTTTCTTT. The encoded protein is CASSQDYQGANTEAFF.

The table lists this clone with a few counts. The sample contains more than one DNA sequence encoding this CDR3. The rearrangement joins TRBV7-6 to TRBJ2-6; maybe TRBD2 (6 bases). V was clipped by 0 bases and J by 1 base, with 7 bases between them. CDR3 length: 16 residues. CDR1 and CDR2 from the germline V gene are SGHVS and FNYEAQ. In nucleotides, the CDR3 is TGTGCCAGCAGCTTAGCGCGGGGATCTGGGGCCAACGTCCTGACTTTC. It is translated as CASSLARGSGANVLTF. Looking up the rest from reference TRBV7-6 and TRBJ2-6 gives the full variable domain: GAGVSQSPRYKVTKRGQDVALRCDPISGHVSLYWYRQALGQGPEFLTYFNYEAQQDKSGLPNDRFSAERPEGSISTLTIQRTEQRDSAMYRCASSLARGSGANVLTFGAGSRLTVL.

The chain carries TRBV6-1 and TRBJ1-3, with D unresolved. The V gene's germline CDR1 is MNHNS and CDR2 SASEGT. The CDR3 runs to 14 residues. Between the trimmed V and J ends, which lost 8 bases and 8 bases, there was a span of 19 bases. The CDR3 DNA reads as TGTGCCAGCCGGGAGGACCTCTGGAAAGACACCATATATTTT. Translated, it gives CASREDLWKDTIYF.

This clone appeared a single time. The chain carries TRBV11-2 and TRBJ1-4; D not resolved. Deletions cut 7 bases from V and 4 bases from J, with 16 bases between. This CDR3 comprises 15 residues. The germline CDR1 and CDR2 sequences are SGHAT and FQNNGV. Here the CDR3 reads CASTFGVGINEKLFF. As DNA, the CDR3 is TGTGCCAGCACCTTCGGGGTCGGAATTAATGAAAAACTGTTTTTT.

V is TRBV2 and J is TRBJ2-1; D is ambiguous. Germline loops: CDR1 SNHLY, CDR2 FYNNEI. The CDR3 is made up of 11 amino acids. With 7 bases removed from V and 4 bases from J, the gap between germline ends came to 5 bases. The CDR3 DNA sequence: TGTGCCAGCACCCAATACAATGAGCAGTTCTTC. It is translated as CASTQYNEQFF.

This rearrangement joins TRBV6-5 to TRBJ2-1, with 9 nucleotides matching TRBD1. J was trimmed by 5 bases and V by 5 bases; bases with no gene match: 4. The CDR3 length is 14 residues. Germline CDR1 MNHEY, CDR2 SVGAGI. CDR3 in amino acids: CASSPTGGNNEQFF. CDR3 in DNA: TGTGCCAGCAGTCCCACAGGGGGCAACAATGAGCAGTTCTTC.

CDR3 DNA: TGTGCCAGCAGGGGGGGAGGTAGCGGGGGCCAAGAGACCCAGTACTTC. This codes for CASRGGGSGGQETQYF. The chain links TRBV5-4 to TRBJ2-5; TRBD2 agrees at 9 bases. V lost 5 bases to trimming and J lost 1 base; unmatched junction nucleotides: 9. The CDR3 is made up of 16 amino acids. Germline CDR1 SGHNT, CDR2 YYREEE (reference sequence).

This clone was observed once. V is TRBV6-4 and J is TRBJ2-3; 7 nucleotides line up with TRBD2. Germline V gene sequence: CDR1 MRHNA, CDR2 SNTAGT. The CDR3 totals 15 residues. V shed 0 bases, J shed 5 bases, and the junction held 5 bases outside the gene matches. The CDR3 loop reads CASSDSASGRDTQYF. DNA of the CDR3: TGTGCCAGCAGTGACTCTGCTAGCGGTAGAGATACGCAGTATTTT.

This chain joins TRBV11-3 and TRBJ1-1; D may be TRBD1 (6 bases). Germline assignment: CDR1 SGHNT and CDR2 YENEEA. Trimming cost V 2 bases and J 6 bases, with 10 bases left between them. The CDR3 spans 13 residues. Here the CDR3 reads CASSLQGSSEAFF. The CDR3 nucleotides are TGTGCCAGCAGCTTACAGGGGTCTTCTGAAGCTTTCTTT.

CDR3: CASSTTGLETQYF. Written as DNA, the CDR3 is TGTGCCAGTAGTACGACAGGCCTGGAGACCCAGTACTTC. This rearrangement joins TRBV19 to TRBJ2-5, with D maybe TRBD1 (6 bases). Trimming pared 4 bases from V and 5 bases from J, leaving 11 bases between. The CDR3 spans 13 residues. CDR1 is LNHDA, CDR2 SQIVND, per germline (reference sequence).

The CDR3 sequence: CASSSSSPYGYTF. As DNA, the CDR3 is TGTGCCAGCAGCAGCTCTAGTCCCTATGGCTACACCTTC. The J gene is TRBJ1-2, the V gene TRBV13, with D unclear. The V gene lost 5 bases and the J gene lost 4 bases, with 11 bases spanning the gap. This CDR3 is built from 13 residues. Germline loops: CDR1 PRHDT, CDR2 FYEKMQ (reference sequence).

The chain recombines TRBV11-2 with TRBJ2-7, with D possibly TRBD1 on 6 matching bases. The CDR3 consists of 15 residues. Germline values: CDR1 SGHAT, CDR2 FQNNGV. The V end lost 1 base, the J end lost 3 bases, and 13 bases lay between the germline ends. CDR3 sequence: CASSLVGGIIYEQYF. The CDR3 DNA follows: TGTGCCAGCAGCTTAGTAGGGGGTATCATCTACGAGCAGTACTTC.

The chain joins TRBV10-3 to TRBJ1-5, with D possibly being TRBD1 (6 bases). There are 15 residues in the CDR3. Germline V lookup: CDR1 ENHRY, CDR2 SYGVKD. With 7 bases removed from V and 5 bases from J, the gap between germline ends came to 18 bases. CDR3 in DNA: TGTGCCATCAAGCCCGAGGGGCACAGGGATCAGCCCCAGCATTTT. Translated: CAIKPEGHRDQPQHF.

In its sample, this clone was seen a few times. This chain connects TRBV7-2 to TRBJ2-7; the D is unclear. The V gene's germline CDR1 is SGHTA and CDR2 FQGNSA. The CDR3 spans 11 residues. Trimming removed 3 bases from V and 5 bases from J, with 5 bases in between. The CDR3: CASSFSDEQYF. In DNA, the CDR3 is TGTGCCAGCAGCTTCTCAGACGAGCAGTACTTC.

This chain joins TRBV6-1 and TRBJ1-6; 9 bases agree with TRBD1. This CDR3 is 15 amino acids long. Germline trimming cut 7 bases from V and 10 bases from J; bases unmatched to any gene: 11. In germline, CDR1 is MNHNS, CDR2 SASEGT. CDR3 sequence (DNA): TGTGCCAGCATAACACAGGGGGCCCTACGATCACCCCTCCACTTT. This encodes CASITQGALRSPLHF.

This sequence joins TRBV19 and TRBJ2-3; D is ambiguous. V shed 6 bases and J shed 8 bases, with 15 bases lying between them. This CDR3 is built from 13 residues. The germline V gene encodes CDR1 LNHDA and CDR2 SQIVND (reference sequence). CDR3 region: CASSPIGERTQYF. The CDR3 region has the DNA TGTGCCAGTAGCCCTATCGGCGAGCGTACGCAGTATTTT.

The chain employs TRBV10-3 and TRBJ2-7, with 9 bases fitting TRBD1. Losses at the gene ends were 6 bases for V and 4 bases for J; bases not matched to a gene: 10. From germline, CDR1 is ENHRY and CDR2 SYGVKD. The CDR3 is made up of 15 amino acids. Written as DNA, the CDR3 is TGTGCCATCAGAAAAGCCGGGACAGGGTCGTACGAGCAGTACTTC. This translates into CAIRKAGTGSYEQYF.

There are a few counts of this clone. The V gene is TRBV10-3, the J gene TRBJ2-1; 11 nucleotides align to TRBD2. Per germline, CDR1 ENHRY and CDR2 SYGVKD. With V trimmed by 6 bases and J by 3 bases, 4 bases remained unmatched. This CDR3 is built from 15 residues. The CDR3 sequence: CAISTSGGNYNEQFF. The CDR3, as DNA: TGTGCCATCAGCACTAGCGGGGGCAACTACAATGAGCAGTTCTTC.

The chain recombines TRBV5-1 with TRBJ2-5, with D possibly TRBD1 on 6 matching bases. This CDR3 contains 13 residues. From germline, CDR1 is SGHRS and CDR2 YFSETQ. Trimming stripped 4 bases from V and 5 bases from J, with 12 bases between. CDR3 protein: CASSPGQPETQYF. The CDR3 DNA reads TGCGCCAGCAGCCCCGGACAGCCGGAGACCCAGTACTTC.

The chain has TRBV5-1 and TRBJ1-1; 9 bases fit TRBD1. V gave up 4 bases and J gave up 0 bases; unmatched junction bases: 1. The V gene's germline CDR1 is SGHRS and CDR2 YFSETQ. This CDR3 is 14 amino acids long. The CDR3 nucleotides read TGCGCCAGCAGCCGACAGGGGGTGAACACTGAAGCTTTCTTT. It translates to CASSRQGVNTEAFF.

This sequence joins TRBV15 and TRBJ2-7; 9 nucleotides match TRBD1. With 8 bases clipped from V and 5 bases from J, the junction kept 10 bases outside the gene matches. Germline values: CDR1 LNHNV, CDR2 YYDKDF (reference sequence). The CDR3 runs 14 residues. CDR3 nucleotides: TGTGCCACCGGGGCCGGGACAGGGACCAACGAGCAGTACTTC. It encodes CATGAGTGTNEQYF.